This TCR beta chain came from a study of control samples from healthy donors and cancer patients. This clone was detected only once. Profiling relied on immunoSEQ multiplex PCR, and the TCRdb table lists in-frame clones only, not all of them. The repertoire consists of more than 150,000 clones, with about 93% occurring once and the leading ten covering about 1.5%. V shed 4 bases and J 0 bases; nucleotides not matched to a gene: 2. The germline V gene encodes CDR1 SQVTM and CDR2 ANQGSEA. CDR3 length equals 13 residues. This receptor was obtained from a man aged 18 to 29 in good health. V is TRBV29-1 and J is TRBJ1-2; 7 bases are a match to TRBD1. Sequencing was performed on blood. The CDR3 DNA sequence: TGCAGCGTTGGACAGGGAACTAACTATGGCTACACCTTC. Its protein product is CSVGQGTNYGYTF.